These 14 T cell receptor beta chains originate from one sample sequenced in a study of cytomegalovirus exposure and HLA in healthy donors. PCR was performed using 60 Vbeta and 13 Jbeta primers. The method was immunoSEQ multiplex PCR; TCRdb's version includes in-frame clones alone and lacks a portion of them. The top ten clones hold more than 1.4% of a sample with around 170,000 clones, about 72% of them seen once. Sequencing used PBMCs. Source of these receptors: a male donor in good health and CMV-seronegative.

The rearrangement joins TRBV4-2 to TRBJ2-5; 10 bases fit TRBD1. With 0 bases clipped from V and 0 bases from J, the junction kept 7 bases outside the gene matches. Germline V gene data show CDR1 as LGHNA and CDR2 as YNFKEQ. The CDR3 consists of 18 residues. CDR3: CASSQEFGTGDNQETQYF. The CDR3 region has the DNA TGTGCCAGCAGCCAAGAATTCGGGACAGGGGACAACCAAGAGACCCAGTACTTC.

About this clone itself: The junction does not match germline at one end; this may be a read error. The gene calls are TRBV14 and TRBJ1-6, with D possibly TRBD1 on 5 matching bases. The CDR3 contains 14 residues. The germline CDR1 and CDR2 sequences are SGHDN and FVKESK. This chain's CDR3 is CTSSQMTGVSPLHF. The DNA for the CDR3 is TGTACCAGCAGCCAAATGACGGGGGTTTCACCCCTCCACTTT.

This clone was picked up one time. This chain uses TRBV7-3 with TRBJ2-2, with 9 bases matching TRBD2. The V gene end was trimmed by 6 bases and the J gene end by 6 bases; junction bases not matched to a gene: 8. The germline V gene encodes CDR1 SGHTA and CDR2 FQGTGA. This CDR3 has 15 amino acids. The CDR3 protein is CASSSVAGAAGELFF. In DNA, the CDR3 is TGTGCCAGCAGTTCCGTAGCGGGAGCGGCCGGGGAGCTGTTTTTT.

A few counts support this clone. V usage is TRBV5-1 and J usage is TRBJ2-7; TRBD2 matches 8 bases. The CDR3 totals 14 residues. The V gene's germline CDR1 is SGHRS and CDR2 YFSETQ. With V trimmed by 4 bases and J by 2 bases, 5 bases remained unmatched. The CDR3: CASSLSGGPYEQYF. As DNA, the CDR3 is TGCGCCAGCAGCCTCAGCGGGGGCCCCTACGAGCAGTACTTC.

V and J are TRBV5-1 and TRBJ2-3; TRBD1 aligns across 10 bases. The germline V gene has CDR1 SGHRS and CDR2 YFSETQ. The CDR3 spans 14 residues. With 2 bases clipped from V and 6 bases from J, the junction kept 3 bases outside the gene matches. The CDR3 DNA reads TGCGCCAGCAGCTTCCGGACAGGGGGTGATACGCAGTATTTT. Its protein is CASSFRTGGDTQYF.

This clone was picked up one time. The chain links TRBV6-5 to TRBJ1-1, with D tentatively TRBD1 (6 bases). This CDR3 has 14 residues. V was trimmed by 6 bases and J by 5 bases, leaving 16 bases between them. Germline V lookup: CDR1 MNHEY, CDR2 SVGAGI. The chain's CDR3 is CASSFTGPETEAFF. The CDR3 region has the DNA TGTGCCAGCAGCTTTACAGGGCCGGAGACTGAAGCTTTCTTT.

In its sample, this clone was seen a few times. J is TRBJ2-1 and V is TRBV7-2; TRBD2 agrees at 8 bases. Germline V gene lookup returns CDR1 SGHTA and CDR2 FQGNSA. This CDR3 comprises 16 residues. The ends lost 5 bases at V and 13 bases at J; junction bases unmatched: 19. The chain's CDR3 is CASSLGGAGGNGRQFF. As DNA, the CDR3 is TGTGCCAGCAGCCTGGGCGGGGCGGGGGGCAATGGACGACAGTTCTTC.

Of note for this clone: A far larger clone is a single base away, which makes a read error likely. The sample has other DNA sequences that encode this CDR3 too. The chain is built from TRBV7-3 and TRBJ1-1; D is unclear. This CDR3 spans 13 amino acids. CDR1 is SGHTA and CDR2 is FQGTGA in the germline V gene. The V end was cut by 2 bases, the J end by 1 base, with 5 bases between. The CDR3 bases are TGTGCCAGCAGCTTAGGCCGGAACACTGAAGCTTTCTTT. Amino acid sequence: CASSLGRNTEAFF.

This clone was seen a single time. V gene TRBV28 combines with J gene TRBJ1-2; 7 bases agree with TRBD1. With V trimmed by 3 bases and J by 2 bases, 6 bases remained unmatched. Per the germline V gene, CDR1 is MDHEN and CDR2 is SYDVKM. The CDR3 length is 15 residues. CDR3 in DNA: TGTGCCAGCAGTTTTCTCGACAGGGTGAACTATGGCTACACCTTC. It translates to CASSFLDRVNYGYTF.

V and J are TRBV5-1 and TRBJ2-7, with TRBD1 as a possible D gene (6 bases). V lost 1 base to trimming and J lost 6 bases, with 14 bases between them. The CDR3 sequence is 14 residues long. Germline CDR1 is SGHRS and CDR2 is YFSETQ. The CDR3 DNA is TGCGCCAGCAGCTTGAGAGGGGGAACCCTCGAGCAGTACTTC. As protein: CASSLRGGTLEQYF.

This clone was observed a single time. The chain joins TRBV4-3 to TRBJ2-5; maybe TRBD2 (6 bases). With the DNA end fitting TRBJ2-7 better, the J assignment may be wrong. Germline loops: CDR1 LGHNA, CDR2 YSLEER. CDR3 length: 14 residues. As DNA, the CDR3 is TGCGCCAGCAGTACTAGCTTGACATCCTACGAGCAGTACTTC. Protein sequence: CASSTSLTSYEQYF.

The V gene is TRBV2, the J gene TRBJ2-5, with 16 bases lining up with TRBD2. The CDR3 consists of 16 residues. The germline V gene encodes CDR1 SNHLY and CDR2 FYNNEI. The V gene end was trimmed by 6 bases and the J gene end by 4 bases; junction bases not matched to a gene: 5. The CDR3 spells CASSGTSGGARETQYF. The CDR3 nucleotides read TGTGCCAGCAGCGGGACTAGCGGGGGGGCTAGAGAGACCCAGTACTTC.

The chain links TRBV18 to TRBJ1-4; D is unresolved. Germline CDR1 and CDR2: KGHSH and LQKENI. The V gene lost 6 bases and the J gene lost 5 bases, with 13 bases spanning the gap. The CDR3 length is 14 residues. Here the CDR3 reads CASSPRRENEKLFF. The DNA of the CDR3 is TGTGCCAGCTCCCCGAGGAGGGAAAATGAAAAACTGTTTTTT. Full variable domain (outside the CDR3, taken from reference TRBV18 and TRBJ1-4): NAGVMQNPRHLVRRRGQEARLRCSPMKGHSHVYWYRQLPEEGLKFMVYLQKENIIDESGMPKERFSAEFPKEGPSILRIQQVVRGDSAAYFCASSPRRENEKLFFGSGTQLSVL.

The chain has TRBV27 and TRBJ2-7; 7 nucleotides match TRBD2. The CDR3 totals 15 residues. Germline values: CDR1 MNHEY, CDR2 SMNVEV (reference sequence). Unmatched junction bases numbered 8, after V lost 6 bases and J lost 0 bases. CDR3 coding DNA: TGTGCCAGCAGGCCCCCCGGGGGGTTCTCCTACGAGCAGTACTTC. Protein product: CASRPPGGFSYEQYF.